Listed here are 30 T cell receptor beta chains from one sample, sequenced in a study of cytomegalovirus exposure and HLA in healthy donors (dated by TCRdb to about 2017). Receptor libraries were prepared by the immunoSEQ multiplex PCR assay. TCRdb mirrors the immuneACCESS table, restricted to in-frame sequences. Some clones are absent from its copies; in checked studies, under half trace to an unresolved V gene, and the reason for the others is unknown. Within this sample are a few hundred thousand clones, with roughly 88% of them counted one time only. Roughly an eighth of the sample comes from the top ten. The specimen was PBMCs. All receptors come from a woman aged 25-40 years in good health and CMV-seropositive.

This chain links TRBV27 with TRBJ1-5; D ambiguous. The CDR3 has 13 amino acids. Trimming took 2 bases from V and 3 from J, leaving 5 bases between them. CDR1 is MNHEY and CDR2 is SMNVEV in the germline V gene (reference sequence). The CDR3 DNA is TGTGCCAGCAGTTTAGATGACAATCAGCCCCAGCATTTT. Protein: CASSLDDNQPQHF.

This clone has more than one count but fewer than ten. The rearrangement links TRBV5-8 to TRBJ1-5; 9 bases match TRBD1. Per the germline V gene, CDR1 is SGHTS and CDR2 is YDEGEE. The CDR3 loop spans 15 amino acids. The ends lost 4 bases at V and 10 bases at J; junction bases unmatched: 12. CDR3 coding DNA: TGTGCCAGCAGCCGGGACCGACAGGGGGGAAAACCCCAGCATTTT. Translating gives CASSRDRQGGKPQHF.

This rearrangement joins TRBV28 to TRBJ2-7; D remains unclear. CDR1 is MDHEN, CDR2 SYDVKM, per germline. There are 12 residues in the CDR3. CDR3 nucleotide sequence: TGTGCTTCGGAACTACCCCCCACCGAGCAGTACTTC. Encoded protein: CASELPPTEQYF.

The rearrangement joins TRBV30 to TRBJ2-1; 13 bases agree with TRBD2. V lost 1 base to trimming and J lost 6 bases; unmatched junction nucleotides: 12. Germline CDR1 reads GTSNPN; CDR2 reads SVGIG (reference sequence). The CDR3 covers 18 residues. This CDR3 is CAWSAPPTSGRAPNEQFF. The CDR3 DNA follows: TGTGCCTGGAGTGCACCCCCCACTAGCGGGAGGGCCCCCAATGAGCAGTTCTTC. The full variable domain, its missing parts supplied by reference TRBV30 and TRBJ2-1, is SQTIHQWPATLVQPVGSPLSLECTVEGTSNPNLYWYRQAAGRGLQLLFYSVGIGQISSEVPQNLSASRPQDRQFILSSKKLLLSDSGFYLCAWSAPPTSGRAPNEQFFGPGTRLTVL.

This clone was seen a single time. This chain uses TRBV5-1 with TRBJ2-2, with D uncertain. Germline V lookup: CDR1 SGHRS, CDR2 YFSETQ. The V end lost 1 base, the J end lost 7 bases, and 11 bases lay between the germline ends. CDR3 length equals 14 residues. The CDR3 spells CASSLSLNGGELFF. CDR3 nucleotides: TGCGCCAGCAGCTTGAGTCTAAATGGCGGGGAGCTGTTTTTT.

This clone was detected only a few times. This chain uses TRBV10-1 with TRBJ2-7; 11 bases line up with TRBD1. Germline trimming cut 8 bases from V and 6 bases from J; bases unmatched to any gene: 6. The germline CDR1 and CDR2 sequences are WNHNN and SYGVQD (reference sequence). This CDR3 contains 13 residues. The CDR3, as DNA: TGCGCCAGCTCCCCGGGACAGGGGGGCGAGCAGTACTTC. Protein: CASSPGQGGEQYF.

A few counts support this clone. The rearrangement links TRBV5-6 to TRBJ2-1, with 11 positions matching TRBD2. Trimming took 5 bases from V and 4 from J; bases not matched to a gene: 8. The length of the CDR3 is 16 residues. CDR1 and CDR2 from the germline V gene are SGHDT and YYEEEE. CDR3 amino acids: CASSIIAGGPYNEQFF. The CDR3 coding sequence is TGTGCCAGCAGTATCATAGCGGGAGGGCCTTACAATGAGCAGTTCTTC.

This chain connects TRBV28 to TRBJ2-3, with unresolved D. The germline V and J ends were trimmed by 3 bases and 0 bases, with 13 bases remaining between them. Germline CDR1 reads MDHEN; CDR2 reads SYDVKM. The CDR3 is 16 residues long. The CDR3 region is CASSFLGISSTDTQYF. CDR3 nucleotides: TGTGCCAGCAGTTTCCTGGGAATCTCTAGCACAGATACGCAGTATTTT.

V gene TRBV9 combines with J gene TRBJ1-2; tentatively, D is TRBD1 (6 bases). The V gene lost 5 bases and the J gene lost 2 bases, with 16 bases spanning the gap. CDR3 length equals 15 residues. Germline values: CDR1 SGDLS, CDR2 YYNGEE. This CDR3 is CASRGTGHRNYGYTF. CDR3 coding DNA: TGTGCCAGCAGAGGTACGGGACACAGAAACTATGGCTACACCTTC.

This clone occurred once. The chain has TRBV18 and TRBJ2-3; 14 nucleotides align to TRBD2. The CDR3 is 16 residues long. V shed 5 bases, J shed 6 bases, and the junction held 7 bases outside the gene matches. The V gene's germline CDR1 is KGHSH and CDR2 LQKENI. The CDR3 DNA reads as TGTGCCAGCTCAAAGACTAGCGGGAGGGCCACGGATACGCAGTATTTT. Amino acid sequence: CASSKTSGRATDTQYF. Combining the CDR3 with reference TRBV18 and TRBJ2-3 gives the whole variable domain NAGVMQNPRHLVRRRGQEARLRCSPMKGHSHVYWYRQLPEEGLKFMVYLQKENIIDESGMPKERFSAEFPKEGPSILRIQQVVRGDSAAYFCASSKTSGRATDTQYFGPGTRLTVL.

This chain connects TRBV28 to TRBJ2-2; the D gene could be TRBD1 or TRBD2 (5 bases each). V was shortened by 8 bases and J by 0 bases, with 19 bases between the two germline ends. In germline, CDR1 is MDHEN, CDR2 SYDVKM. CDR3 size: 17 residues. For the CDR3, the DNA is TGTGCCAGCGCGACTATTGCCGGGACCTCGAACACCGGGGAGCTGTTTTTT. Encoded protein: CASATIAGTSNTGELFF.

This clone has a single count. The chain recombines TRBV9 with TRBJ2-7; no definite D call. The V and J ends lost 6 bases and 0 bases respectively, with 13 bases between them. The germline V gene has CDR1 SGDLS and CDR2 YYNGEE. CDR3 size: 14 residues. DNA of the CDR3: TGTGCCAGCACTATCGCGGTAATCTCCTACGAGCAGTACTTC. This translates into CASTIAVISYEQYF. The complete variable domain, with remaining parts taken from reference TRBV9 and TRBJ2-7, reads DSGVTQTPKHLITATGQRVTLRCSPRSGDLSVYWYQQSLDQGLQFLIQYYNGEERAKGNILERFSAQQFPDLHSELNLSSLELGDSALYFCASTIAVISYEQYFGPGTRLTVT.

J is TRBJ2-1 and V is TRBV4-2; no clear D gene. Germline V CDR1 and CDR2: LGHNA, YNFKEQ. The V end was cut by 1 base, the J end by 5 bases, with 3 bases between. CDR3 size: 12 residues. As DNA, the CDR3 is TGTGCCAGCAGCCAAGGGGACAATGAGCAGTTCTTC. As protein: CASSQGDNEQFF.

V and J are TRBV30 and TRBJ2-5, with 7 bases matching TRBD2. Germline CDR1 is GTSNPN and CDR2 is SVGIG (reference sequence). V dropped 0 bases and J dropped 5; count of bases not matched to a gene: 3. This CDR3 contains 13 residues. In DNA form, the CDR3 reads TGTGCCTGGAGTGTCGGGGGGTGGGAGACCCAGTACTTC. Protein sequence: CAWSVGGWETQYF.

This chain uses TRBV6-5 with TRBJ2-2, with 10 bases aligning to TRBD2. Germline V gene data show CDR1 as MNHEY and CDR2 as SVGAGI. V dropped 7 bases and J dropped 6; count of bases not matched to a gene: 8. CDR3 length: 15 residues. CDR3 nucleotides: TGTGCCAGCAAGATAGCTAGCGGGAGCCCCGGGGAGCTGTTTTTT. It translates to CASKIASGSPGELFF.

The V call is TRBV10-3, the J call TRBJ2-1; TRBD2 agrees at 8 bases. Germline-derived CDR1 and CDR2 are ENHRY and SYGVKD. The V and J ends lost 4 bases and 7 bases, in that order; junction bases with no gene match: 9. This CDR3 contains 15 residues. This chain's CDR3 is CAISGDGRAPNEQFF. CDR3 in DNA: TGTGCCATCAGTGGTGACGGGAGGGCCCCGAATGAGCAGTTCTTC.

The chain employs TRBV30 and TRBJ2-5, with 12 bases lining up with TRBD1. V lost 2 bases, J lost 5 bases, and 9 bases stayed unmatched. Per germline, CDR1 GTSNPN and CDR2 SVGIG (reference sequence). The length of the CDR3 is 16 residues. This chain's CDR3 is CAWSFSLGTGGETQYF. The CDR3 nucleotides read TGTGCCTGGAGTTTCTCCCTCGGGACAGGGGGCGAGACCCAGTACTTC.

The CDR3 nucleotides read TGTGCCAGCAGTTTACAAGTTTCGGGAAGGACCCAGTACTTC. Protein product: CASSLQVSGRTQYF. V is TRBV27 and J is TRBJ2-5, with D possibly TRBD2 on 5 matching bases. The V end lost 2 bases, the J end lost 7 bases, and 14 bases lay between the germline ends. CDR1 is MNHEY and CDR2 is SMNVEV in the germline V gene (reference sequence). CDR3 size: 14 residues.

In nucleotides, the CDR3 is TGTGCCTGGAGGAAAAGGGAGAGGAACACTGAAGCTTTCTTT. This codes for CAWRKRERNTEAFF. The chain has TRBV30 and TRBJ1-1; no definite D call. The length of the CDR3 is 14 residues. V lost 3 bases to trimming and J lost 1 base, with 12 bases between them. The germline gives CDR1 GTSNPN, CDR2 SVGIG (reference sequence).

The chain has TRBV30 and TRBJ2-7, with TRBD2 identical over 9 bases. The CDR3 runs to 14 residues. The V and J ends lost 0 bases and 6 bases, in that order; junction bases with no gene match: 6. Looked up from germline, CDR1 is GTSNPN and CDR2 is SVGIG (reference sequence). CDR3 nucleotides: TGTGCCTGGAGTGTGCGAGCGGGAGGACCCGAGCAGTACTTC. Its protein is CAWSVRAGGPEQYF.

This chain joins TRBV13 and TRBJ2-7; 7 nucleotides match TRBD2. Germline V gene sequence: CDR1 PRHDT, CDR2 FYEKMQ (reference sequence). The CDR3 totals 15 residues. The trim removed 1 base at V and 2 bases at J, leaving 5 bases unmatched. The CDR3 nucleotides are TGTGCCAGCAGCTTAGTGGCTAGCGGTACCTACGAGCAGTACTTC. Amino acid sequence: CASSLVASGTYEQYF.

The V call is TRBV7-3, the J call TRBJ2-7, with TRBD2 as a possible D gene (6 bases). Deletions cut 5 bases from V and 5 bases from J, with 13 bases between. The CDR3 length is 13 residues. Per germline, CDR1 SGHTA and CDR2 FQGTGA. The CDR3 loop reads CASSLRGSDEQYF. CDR3 nucleotide sequence: TGTGCCAGCAGCCTCCGGGGGAGCGACGAGCAGTACTTC.

V is TRBV5-1 and J is TRBJ2-7, with a weak D call TRBD1 (7 bases). The CDR3 runs 14 residues. Germline assignment: CDR1 SGHRS and CDR2 YFSETQ. The V and J ends lost 4 bases and 3 bases respectively, with 14 bases between them. The CDR3 protein is CASSVNRGGYEQYF. The CDR3 region has the DNA TGCGCCAGCAGCGTGAACAGGGGAGGCTACGAGCAGTACTTC.

This clone has only one observation. Other DNA sequences in this specimen translate into the identical CDR3. The chain carries TRBV18 and TRBJ2-3; no firm D call. From germline, CDR1 is KGHSH and CDR2 LQKENI. Trimming took 3 bases from V and 6 from J, leaving 7 bases between them. This CDR3 contains 12 residues. The CDR3: CASSPPSDTQYF. The CDR3 coding sequence is TGTGCCAGCTCACCTCCTTCCGATACGCAGTATTTT.

This clone was recorded a few times. The chain couples TRBV19 to TRBJ2-4; D gene unclear. With 3 bases removed from V and 2 bases from J, the gap between germline ends came to 8 bases. Germline V gene data show CDR1 as LNHDA and CDR2 as SQIVND (reference sequence). CDR3 length: 14 residues. CDR3 bases: TGTGCCAGTAGTATCGAGAGAACCAAAAACATTCAGTACTTC. Amino acids: CASSIERTKNIQYF.

This clone was picked up one time. The chain uses TRBV5-1 and TRBJ2-7; D is ambiguous. Trimming shortened V by 0 bases and J by 9 bases, and 13 bases separated the two germline ends. Germline-derived CDR1 and CDR2 are SGHRS and YFSETQ. The CDR3 contains 13 residues. CDR3 region: CASSLASNEGQYF. CDR3 bases: TGCGCCAGCAGCTTGGCCTCCAATGAAGGGCAGTACTTC.

CDR3 in DNA: TGTGCCAGCAGTTTAAATCCCGGGGAGCTGTTTTTT. Encoded protein: CASSLNPGELFF. This chain uses TRBV28 with TRBJ2-2; D gene ambiguous. This CDR3 comprises 12 residues. Trimming took off 2 bases at V and 6 bases at J, with 4 bases between the two ends. Germline-derived CDR1 and CDR2 are MDHEN and SYDVKM. The full variable domain, completed using reference TRBV28 and TRBJ2-2, is DVKVTQSSRYLVKRTGEKVFLECVQDMDHENMFWYRQDPGLGLRLIYFSYDVKMKEKGDIPEGYSVSREKKERFSLILESASTNQTSMYLCASSLNPGELFFGEGSRLTVL.

V gene TRBV7-9 combines with J gene TRBJ2-1; 14 positions match TRBD2. V was pared by 5 bases and J by 1 base, with 4 bases of the junction left unmatched. CDR1 is SEHNR, CDR2 FQNEAQ, per germline (reference sequence). This CDR3 region has 17 residues. The CDR3: CASSTWTSGRSYNEQFF. DNA for the CDR3: TGTGCCAGCAGCACTTGGACTAGCGGGAGGTCCTACAATGAGCAGTTCTTC.

V is TRBV16 and J is TRBJ1-5; 8 nucleotides align to TRBD1. Losses at the gene ends were 3 bases for V and 6 bases for J; bases not matched to a gene: 10. The germline gives CDR1 KGHSY, CDR2 FQNENV. This CDR3 is 16 amino acids long. CDR3 in amino acids: CASSQAGGSKSQPQHF. Here the CDR3 DNA reads TGTGCCAGCAGCCAGGCAGGGGGCTCGAAATCTCAGCCCCAGCATTTT.

A remark on this clone: Other DNA sequences from this sample encode an identical CDR3 as well. CDR3 region: CAITPGGEQYF. The CDR3 DNA sequence: TGTGCCATCACCCCAGGGGGCGAGCAGTACTTC. The chain combines TRBV10-3 with TRBJ2-7, with 7 bases lining up with TRBD1. V was pared by 7 bases and J by 6 bases, with 3 bases of the junction left unmatched. From germline, CDR1 is ENHRY and CDR2 SYGVKD. The CDR3 runs to 11 residues.